These 18 T cell receptor beta chains share one sample of origin, sequenced in a study of blood T cell repertoires in COVID-19. The table came from immunoSEQ multiplex PCR; TCRdb's copy has only in-frame clones and leaves some out. Seen here are tens of thousands of clones, around 90% observed once, and the top ten hold around 4.7%. Sequencing was performed on peripheral blood. The origin of the receptors is an elderly woman with active COVID-19.

This sequence joins TRBV3-1 (or the pseudogene TRBV3-2) and TRBJ1-1; the D is unclear. This CDR3 has 15 residues. Germline V gives CDR1 LGHDT, CDR2 YNNKEL (reference sequence). V gave up 0 bases and J gave up 0 bases, with 8 bases separating them. The CDR3 sequence: CASSQDRRVNTEAFF. CDR3 in DNA: TGTGCCAGCAGCCAAGATAGAAGAGTGAACACTGAAGCTTTCTTT.

The rearrangement links TRBV2 to TRBJ2-7; TRBD1 might be the D (5 bases). The CDR3 extends over 13 amino acids. The germline V and J ends were trimmed by 5 bases and 3 bases, with 11 bases remaining between them. Per germline, CDR1 SNHLY and CDR2 FYNNEI. CDR3 bases: TGTGCCAGCAGTACTGGACAACTCTACGAGCAGTACTTC. It translates to CASSTGQLYEQYF.

This clone was counted between two and nine times. DNA for the CDR3: TGTGCCAGCAGCAAATACCCCAGGGGGCGCCTAAGGTCCCACGAGCAGTACTTC. Translation gives CASSKYPRGRLRSHEQYF. The V call is TRBV21-1, the J call TRBJ2-7; the table assigns TRBD1, which was not confirmed against the DNA. TRBV21-1 constitutes a pseudogene. This CDR3 has 18 amino acids.

This sequence joins TRBV28 and TRBJ2-1; D uncertain. The CDR3 is made up of 11 amino acids. Per germline, CDR1 MDHEN and CDR2 SYDVKM. With 4 bases removed from V and 13 bases from J, the gap between germline ends came to 11 bases. The CDR3 DNA sequence: TGTGCCAGCAGTTCCCTACTCCGCCAGTTCTTC. Translation: CASSSLLRQFF. Using reference TRBV28 and TRBJ2-1 for the parts outside the CDR3, the full variable domain is DVKVTQSSRYLVKRTGEKVFLECVQDMDHENMFWYRQDPGLGLRLIYFSYDVKMKEKGDIPEGYSVSREKKERFSLILESASTNQTSMYLCASSSLLRQFFGPGTRLTVL.

The chain employs TRBV28 and TRBJ1-5; D is uncertain. CDR3 length: 14 residues. Germline V gene sequence: CDR1 MDHEN, CDR2 SYDVKM. V was cut by 3 bases and J by 1 base, with 7 bases left in between. The CDR3 DNA sequence: TGTGCCAGCAGTTTTGTTGGCAGCAATCAGCCCCAGCATTTT. Translating gives CASSFVGSNQPQHF.

The genes are TRBV5-4 and TRBJ2-1, with 8 nucleotides matching TRBD1. Trimming at V came to 4 bases and at J to 0 bases, leaving 3 bases not matched to a gene. CDR1 is SGHNT, CDR2 YYREEE, per germline (reference sequence). There are 15 residues in the CDR3. This CDR3 is CASSPDRGSYNEQFF. In DNA form, the CDR3 reads TGTGCCAGCAGCCCCGACAGGGGCTCCTACAATGAGCAGTTCTTC.

This rearrangement joins TRBV28 to TRBJ2-1; TRBD2 matches at 7 bases. J lost 2 bases, V lost 3 bases, and 13 bases had no gene match. Germline-derived CDR1 and CDR2 are MDHEN and SYDVKM. This CDR3 is built from 18 residues. The DNA of the CDR3 is TGTGCCAGCAGTTTTTCCGTGGGCGGCGGGAGTACCTACAATGAGCAGTTCTTC. Residues: CASSFSVGGGSTYNEQFF.

V gene TRBV19 combines with J gene TRBJ2-1; TRBD2 matches at 13 bases. CDR1 and CDR2 (germline): LNHDA, SQIVND (reference sequence). The CDR3 consists of 17 residues. J gave up 6 bases and V 9 bases, and 14 bases lay outside the gene matches. Here the CDR3 DNA reads TGTGCCAGATCACTAGCGGGAGGGCCACGGGTTCCCAATGAGCAGTTCTTC. Translating gives CARSLAGGPRVPNEQFF.

In its sample, this clone was seen once. The chain couples TRBV16 to TRBJ2-3; 15 bases agree with TRBD2. V gave up 2 bases and J gave up 7 bases; unmatched junction bases: 4. This CDR3 region has 16 residues. CDR1 and CDR2 from the germline V gene are KGHSY and FQNENV. DNA of the CDR3: TGTGCCAGCAGCCAACCGGGACTAGCGGGAGGAAATACGCAGTATTTT. Protein product: CASSQPGLAGGNTQYF.

V and J are TRBV9 and TRBJ2-1, with TRBD2 matching 8 bases. The CDR3 is made up of 19 amino acids. Germline trimming cut 3 bases from V and 4 bases from J; bases unmatched to any gene: 18. Germline assignment: CDR1 SGDLS and CDR2 YYNGEE. This CDR3 is CASSGGVRAVAGPYNEQFF. DNA of the CDR3: TGTGCCAGCAGCGGGGGTGTGAGGGCGGTAGCGGGACCATACAATGAGCAGTTCTTC.

The gene calls are TRBV6-6 and TRBJ2-7; 15 bases match TRBD2. V lost 6 bases, J lost 4 bases, and 4 bases stayed unmatched. There are 15 residues in the CDR3. Germline V gene lookup returns CDR1 MNHNY and CDR2 SVGAGI (reference sequence). This CDR3 reads CASSPGLAGGYEQYF. Here the CDR3 DNA reads TGTGCCAGCAGCCCGGGACTAGCGGGGGGTTACGAGCAGTACTTC.

The rearrangement uses TRBV2 and TRBJ1-3, with D unclear. Trimming shortened V by 5 bases and J by 4 bases, and 9 bases separated the two germline ends. CDR1 is SNHLY and CDR2 is FYNNEI in the germline V gene. The CDR3 consists of 13 residues. CDR3 amino acids: CASSPLWGNTIYF. Written as DNA, the CDR3 is TGTGCCAGCAGTCCACTGTGGGGAAACACCATATATTTT.

V is TRBV9 and J is TRBJ2-7, with TRBD2 matching over 10 bases. V lost 0 bases, J lost 6 bases, and 12 bases stayed unmatched. Looked up from germline, CDR1 is SGDLS and CDR2 is YYNGEE. The CDR3 is 17 residues long. CDR3 in DNA: TGTGCCAGCAGCGTAGGGCTAGCGGGAGCTCAGTTGTCCGAGCAGTACTTC. This translates into CASSVGLAGAQLSEQYF.

V is TRBV28 and J is TRBJ2-6, with D possibly TRBD2 on 7 matching bases. Between the trimmed V and J ends, which lost 6 bases and 3 bases, there was a span of 18 bases. CDR1 and CDR2 (germline): MDHEN, SYDVKM. This CDR3 has 17 amino acids. The DNA of the CDR3 is TGTGCCAGCAGGGATGGGGGGGCGGCTTATGGGGCCAACGTCCTGACTTTC. Residues: CASRDGGAAYGANVLTF. Filled out from reference TRBV28 and TRBJ2-6, the complete variable domain reads DVKVTQSSRYLVKRTGEKVFLECVQDMDHENMFWYRQDPGLGLRLIYFSYDVKMKEKGDIPEGYSVSREKKERFSLILESASTNQTSMYLCASRDGGAAYGANVLTFGAGSRLTVL.

This clone appeared a single time. This chain connects TRBV28 to TRBJ2-1; 7 bases agree with TRBD2. Germline CDR1 is MDHEN and CDR2 is SYDVKM. This CDR3 is 16 amino acids long. V dropped 3 bases and J dropped 3; count of bases not matched to a gene: 8. The CDR3 sequence is CASSFSSAGIYNEQFF. The CDR3 DNA reads TGTGCCAGCAGTTTCTCCTCAGCGGGAATCTACAATGAGCAGTTCTTC.

The chain joins TRBV28 to TRBJ2-1; TRBD2 aligns across 10 bases. This CDR3 spans 16 amino acids. Trimming removed 6 bases from V and 0 bases from J; junction bases left unmatched: 5. Germline V CDR1 and CDR2: MDHEN, SYDVKM. The CDR3 region is CASRQAGGSSYNEQFF. The CDR3 coding sequence is TGTGCCAGCAGGCAAGCGGGAGGGAGCTCCTACAATGAGCAGTTCTTC.

The chain links TRBV7-8 to TRBJ1-5; D is unresolved. Trimming removed 5 bases at V and 5 bases at J, with 13 bases between. Germline V CDR1 and CDR2: SGHVS, FQNEAQ. This CDR3 is 14 amino acids long. This CDR3 reads CASSHPGLYQPQHF. The CDR3 DNA reads TGTGCCAGCAGCCACCCCGGTTTGTATCAGCCCCAGCATTTT.

This sequence joins TRBV2 and TRBJ2-3; D is unresolved. The CDR3 length is 14 residues. Between the trimmed V and J ends, which lost 4 bases and 0 bases, there was a span of 8 bases. From germline, CDR1 is SNHLY and CDR2 FYNNEI. CDR3 residues: CASSGAVSTDTQYF. CDR3 nucleotides: TGTGCCAGCAGTGGGGCAGTTAGCACAGATACGCAGTATTTT.